A selection of T cell receptor beta chains follows, all from one sample in a study of molecular identifiers for immune sequencing clone quantification. One entry per CDR3 protein results from TCRdb running MiXCR on the PCR reads. The data contain about 630,000 distinct CDR3 sequences, about 25% of them singletons. The source material was naive CD8+ T cells from blood, with Jurkat cell RNA spiked in. These receptors were taken from a human donor in good health. Some libraries in this study had Jurkat cell RNA spiked in. The CDR3 runs from the conserved cysteine through the conserved F or W.

TRBJ2-3	15	TRBV28	CASSFASGGTDTQYF
TRBJ1-5	15	TRBV5-6	CASSLNRVGNQPQHF
TRBJ2-1	12	TRBV19	CATGQGYNEQFF
TRBJ2-3	14	TRBV7-9	CASSPPARSDTQYF
TRBJ1-5	14	TRBV4-1	CASSQSEGSQPQHF
TRBJ1-6	15	TRBV4-1	CASSQDWGPYSPLHF
TRBJ2-7	12	TRBV27	CASSSRDHEQYF
TRBJ2-3	16	TRBV9	CASSGGRTPSTDTQYF
TRBJ2-2	16	TRBV12-3/TRBV12-4	CASQPPGQANTGELFF
TRBJ2-2	17	TRBV19	CASSSRPGLSRTGELFF
TRBJ1-5	14	TRBV28	CASSPTGTYQPQHF
TRBJ2-7	14	TRBV7-9	CASSLDAGAGEQYF
TRBJ2-7	16	TRBV18	CASSPPEGRGSYEQYF
TRBJ2-1	17	TRBV7-2	CASSPGLAGGLNNDQFF
TRBJ1-1	14	TRBV6-1	CASSDGGEYGEAFF
TRBJ1-1	13	TRBV6-5	CASRAGRYIEAFF
TRBJ2-2	14	TRBV12-3/TRBV12-4	CASNLSGVTGELFF
TRBJ2-3	15	TRBV12-3/TRBV12-4	CASSYRGSSTDTQYF
TRBJ2-5	19	TRBV7-2	CASSSPGLAGSSGWEPQYF
TRBJ2-1	12	TRBV27	CASSPTENEQFF
TRBJ2-3	14	TRBV16	CASSQSTNTDTQYF
TRBJ1-1	13	TRBV25-1	CASSVSGDTEAFF
TRBJ2-7	15	TRBV5-1	CASSQGTGVLCEQYF
TRBJ1-5	12	TRBV7-9	CASSLEGAPQHF
TRBJ1-5	18	TRBV13	CASSSSRGGLPSNQPQHF
TRBJ2-5	14	TRBV28	CASSHPRQKETQYF
TRBJ2-7	16	TRBV27	CASRHTILAGSYEQYF
TRBJ2-1	13	TRBV7-9	CANAIVSYNEQFF
TRBJ1-1	14	TRBV20-1	CSAGGMDRALGAFF
TRBJ2-6	16	TRBV19	CASSPGLRSGANVLTF
TRBJ2-5	13	TRBV20-1	CSARGQGRETQYF
TRBJ1-1	16	TRBV4-3	CASSHDQTGGAYEAFF
TRBJ2-5	18	TRBV12-3/TRBV12-4	CASSFATSGVQRGETQYF
TRBJ1-4	16	TRBV11-3	CASSDRGLATNEKLFF
TRBJ1-5	18	TRBV6-1	CASSEIGWTPYSNQPQHF
TRBJ1-1	15	TRBV14	CASSQAQTGRSEAFF
TRBJ1-2	17	TRBV13	CASSLGGLEQGFFGYTF
TRBJ1-2	12	TRBV28	CASSFLAAGYTF
TRBJ2-7	14	TRBV12-3/TRBV12-4	CASSPAGGPYEQYF
TRBJ2-6	16	TRBV7-9	CASSLLVVSGANVLTF
TRBJ2-5	13	TRBV6-2/TRBV6-3	CASRGTFQETQYF